Following are 3 T cell receptor beta chains from one sample sequenced in a study of cytomegalovirus exposure and HLA in healthy donors. The PCR made use of 60 Vbeta and 13 Jbeta primers. The method was immunoSEQ multiplex PCR; TCRdb's version includes in-frame clones alone and lacks a portion of them. Of some 150,000 clones listed, roughly 78% are singletons. The source material was PBMCs. These receptors came from a man in his forties or fifties in good health and CMV-seronegative.

The table lists this clone with a few counts. The J gene is TRBJ2-7, the V gene TRBV5-1; 9 nucleotides agree with TRBD1. The CDR3 runs 14 residues. Germline V gene lookup returns CDR1 SGHRS and CDR2 YFSETQ. V dropped 3 bases and J dropped 2; count of bases not matched to a gene: 3. DNA for the CDR3: TGCGCCAGCAGCTGGAGGACAGGGGCCTACGAGCAGTACTTC. Encoded protein: CASSWRTGAYEQYF.

The chain recombines TRBV5-1 with TRBJ2-5, with 12 bases that match TRBD2. The V gene's germline CDR1 is SGHRS and CDR2 YFSETQ. Trimming at V came to 5 bases and at J to 1 base, leaving 6 bases not matched to a gene. This CDR3 region has 16 residues. CDR3 nucleotides: TGCGCCAGCAGATTTGGACTAGCGGGGATCCAAGAGACCCAGTACTTC. This translates into CASRFGLAGIQETQYF.

This chain uses TRBV5-1 with TRBJ2-3; 8 nucleotides align to TRBD2. CDR3 length: 18 residues. The germline V gene encodes CDR1 SGHRS and CDR2 YFSETQ. V lost 6 bases and J lost 2; bases outside the gene matches: 17. In DNA, the CDR3 is TGCGCCAGCACCTCCCAAGGCTTTAGCGGGGATTTCACAGATACGCAGTATTTT. It is translated as CASTSQGFSGDFTDTQYF.